Below, 23 T cell receptor beta chains from the same sample are listed, as sequenced in a study of quantifying T cell responses using KT2 cells. Turning to the study itself: RNA was reverse transcribed with TCR alpha and beta constant-region primers.

A single-stranded UMI oligo with SP2 sequence was ligated to cDNA 3' ends. An equimolar mix of RC1.1 and RC1.2 primed the beta chain across TRBC1 and TRBC2. In TCRdb, the UMI-ligation and nested PCR reads were re-called with MiXCR into one record per CDR3 protein. The table records some 50,000 distinct CDR3 sequences, approximately 10% of them present only once. Source material: PBMCs spiked with cells of the T cell clone KT2. The receptors derive from a human donor.

This chain connects TRBV5-6 to TRBJ1-1; no definite D call. The CDR3 sequence is 13 residues long. Germline loops: CDR1 SGHDT, CDR2 YYEEEE. Trimming left V 4 bases short and J 1 base short, with 8 bases between. The CDR3 nucleotides are TGTGCCAGCAGCCCGAATCCGAACACTGAAGCTTTCTTT. This gives the protein CASSPNPNTEAFF.

This clonotype was picked up a small number of times. The V call is TRBV7-9, the J call TRBJ2-3, with TRBD2 matching 12 bases. The ends lost 4 bases at V and 3 bases at J; junction bases unmatched: 11. The CDR3 is 18 residues long. The germline V gene encodes CDR1 SEHNR and CDR2 FQNEAQ (reference sequence). The CDR3 loop reads CASSSIPRTSGDTDTQYF. DNA of the CDR3: TGTGCCAGCAGCTCCATCCCTCGGACTAGCGGGGATACAGATACGCAGTATTTT.

The chain employs TRBV5-1 and TRBJ2-3; D gene uncertain. The CDR3 consists of 15 residues. The germline CDR1 and CDR2 sequences are SGHRS and YFSETQ. V was pared by 4 bases and J by 5 bases, with 17 bases between. CDR3 sequence: CASSDGPLSEDTQYF. CDR3 coding DNA: TGCGCCAGCAGCGATGGTCCCCTCTCCGAAGATACGCAGTATTTT.

The chain has TRBV7-2 and TRBJ2-1; TRBD2 matches at 9 bases. CDR3 size: 14 residues. Unmatched junction bases numbered 5, after V lost 3 bases and J lost 8 bases. Germline V gene sequence: CDR1 SGHTA, CDR2 FQGNSA. The CDR3 DNA follows: TGTGCCAGCAGCTTGGGGACTAGCATCGATGAGCAGTTCTTC. Encoded protein: CASSLGTSIDEQFF.

Only a few counts were recorded for this clonotype. The gene calls are TRBV12-3 or TRBV12-4 and TRBJ1-6; D is possibly TRBD1 (5 bases). Trimming stripped 6 bases from V and 10 bases from J, with 19 bases between. The CDR3 is 15 residues long. The CDR3 sequence: CASSSADRGRSPLHF. DNA of the CDR3: TGTGCCAGCAGCTCCGCCGACCGGGGCCGCTCACCCCTCCACTTT.

This clonotype was observed a handful of times. The gene calls are TRBV2 and TRBJ2-3; a possible D gene is TRBD2 (5 bases). The CDR3 contains 13 residues. V lost 6 bases, J lost 2 bases, and 9 bases lay in between. Germline CDR1 is SNHLY and CDR2 is FYNNEI. CDR3 in amino acids: CASRRTYTDTQYF. Here the CDR3 DNA reads TGTGCCAGCAGGAGGACTTACACAGATACGCAGTATTTT.

This clonotype occurred a few times. The chain has TRBV7-2 and TRBJ2-1; TRBD2 might be the D (6 bases). Germline CDR1 reads SGHTA; CDR2 reads FQGNSA. The CDR3 length is 14 residues. The V end was cut by 4 bases, the J end by 4 bases, with 11 bases between. The CDR3 bases are TGTGCCAGCAGCTGGGGTAGCGGATACAATGAGCAGTTCTTC. Residues: CASSWGSGYNEQFF.

This clonotype came up many times. The J gene is TRBJ2-4, the V gene TRBV11-2; D gene ambiguous. The V and J ends lost 1 base and 6 bases respectively, with 13 bases between them. This CDR3 is built from 15 residues. Per germline, CDR1 SGHAT and CDR2 FQNNGV. The CDR3, as DNA: TGTGCCAGCAGCTTAGGGGTAGGCGCAGGAAACATTCAGTACTTC. Its protein product is CASSLGVGAGNIQYF.

The V call is TRBV2, the J call TRBJ1-1; weak D call: TRBD1 (5 bases). This CDR3 spans 13 amino acids. Germline-derived CDR1 and CDR2 are SNHLY and FYNNEI. V was trimmed by 8 bases and J by 3 bases, leaving 13 bases between them. The CDR3 bases are TGTGCCAGCCCCCGGGACGCCTACACTGAAGCTTTCTTT. Amino acid sequence: CASPRDAYTEAFF.

This clonotype was picked up many times. This sequence joins TRBV2 and TRBJ2-2; D is unresolved. This CDR3 region has 12 residues. The germline CDR1 and CDR2 sequences are SNHLY and FYNNEI. V lost 10 bases to trimming and J lost 4 bases, with 10 bases between them. Written as DNA, the CDR3 is TGTGCCACTGGACGGTTCACCGGGGAGCTGTTTTTT. Encoded protein: CATGRFTGELFF.

The chain links TRBV11-3 to TRBJ2-5, with D hard to call. V dropped 5 bases and J dropped 5 bases, with 15 bases sitting between them. Germline loops: CDR1 SGHNT, CDR2 YENEEA. This CDR3 contains 14 residues. The DNA of the CDR3 is TGTGCCAGCAGCCCCCTGGCCCTTAGGGAGACCCAGTACTTC. This sequence encodes CASSPLALRETQYF.

This chain joins TRBV5-1 and TRBJ2-6, with unresolved D. Germline V gene data show CDR1 as SGHRS and CDR2 as YFSETQ. The CDR3 is 16 residues long. V was cut by 4 bases and J by 2 bases, with 13 bases left in between. The CDR3 coding sequence is TGCGCCAGCAGCCCAATCTCCACTACTGGGGCCAACGTCCTGACTTTC. Encoded protein: CASSPISTTGANVLTF.

This clonotype was seen a handful of times. The genes are TRBV5-1 and TRBJ2-1; TRBD1 agrees at 8 bases. V was pared by 6 bases and J by 5 bases, with 10 bases of the junction left unmatched. The V gene's germline CDR1 is SGHRS and CDR2 YFSETQ. This CDR3 has 15 amino acids. CDR3 nucleotides: TGCGCCAGCACTACGGATGCCAGGGGGCACAATGAGCAGTTCTTC. Residues: CASTTDARGHNEQFF.

In this sample, this clonotype is medium-sized. J is TRBJ2-5 and V is TRBV20-1; 8 bases are shared with TRBD1. V was clipped by 0 bases and J by 3 bases; unmatched bases: 6. The CDR3 is 15 residues long. CDR1 and CDR2 from the germline V gene are DFQATT and SNEGSKA (reference sequence). The DNA of the CDR3 is TGCAGTGCTAGAGATCTGGGACAGGCCGAAGAGACCCAGTACTTC. Its protein product is CSARDLGQAEETQYF.

The gene calls are TRBV5-5 and TRBJ2-7; D remains unclear. Per the germline V gene, CDR1 is SGHKS and CDR2 is YYEKEE (reference sequence). The V end lost 1 base, the J end lost 3 bases, and 11 bases lay between the germline ends. CDR3 length equals 14 residues. The CDR3 DNA reads as TGTGCCAGCAGCTTGACCAGGCTCGGCTACGAGCAGTACTTC. Its protein product is CASSLTRLGYEQYF.

At least ten counts were recorded for this clonotype. The V gene is TRBV12-3 or TRBV12-4, the J gene TRBJ2-7, with 12 bases lining up with TRBD2. The J segment lost 3 bases and the V segment lost 5 bases, leaving 17 bases of the junction unmatched. The CDR3 loop spans 19 amino acids. In nucleotides, the CDR3 is TGTGCCAGCAGTCCACTGGGACTAGCGGGCCTCCCGGGGATCTACGAGCAGTACTTC. Translated, it gives CASSPLGLAGLPGIYEQYF.

The table lists this clonotype with many counts. CDR3 nucleotides: TGCGCCAGCAGTCAGACAGGACGCACAGATACGCAGTATTTT. Protein product: CASSQTGRTDTQYF. The V gene is TRBV10-1, the J gene TRBJ2-3; D possibly corresponds to TRBD1 (6 bases). The CDR3 sequence is 14 residues long. The V end lost 5 bases, the J end lost 1 base, and 10 bases lay between the germline ends. From germline, CDR1 is WNHNN and CDR2 SYGVQD (reference sequence).

This clonotype was seen a few times. This chain connects TRBV7-9 to TRBJ2-1, with D tentatively TRBD1 or TRBD2 (5 bases each). Germline values: CDR1 SEHNR, CDR2 FQNEAQ (reference sequence). Trimming left V 2 bases short and J 10 bases short, with 18 bases between. CDR3 length: 15 residues. The DNA of the CDR3 is TGTGCCAGCAGCTTATTATTCGGGGCAGACGGCGAGCAGTTCTTC. Its protein product is CASSLLFGADGEQFF.

This clonotype was counted many times. The DNA is left out, because the CDR3 cannot be placed on it with certainty; the CDR3 is given as TCRdb lists it. This rearrangement joins TRBV29-1 to TRBJ2-1; the table's TRBD1 call for D was not verified on the DNA. Both ends counted, the CDR3 spans 14 residues. CDR1 and CDR2 (germline): SQVTM, ANQGSEA. This CDR3 is CSVGPGSTSGEQFF.

This clonotype was seen repeatedly, ten times or more. J is TRBJ2-7 and V is TRBV6-5, with D unresolved. V was shortened by 6 bases and J by 0 bases, with 15 bases between the two germline ends. Germline CDR1 reads MNHEY; CDR2 reads SVGAGI. The CDR3 has 15 residues. This CDR3 reads CASRPPGPISYEQYF. As DNA, the CDR3 is TGTGCCAGCAGGCCCCCGGGCCCCATCTCCTACGAGCAGTACTTC.

The genes are TRBV3-1 and TRBJ1-5; 8 bases are shared with TRBD1. Germline CDR1 LGHDT, CDR2 YNNKEL (reference sequence). The CDR3 loop spans 15 amino acids. V was pared by 0 bases and J by 7 bases, with 5 bases of the junction left unmatched. CDR3 nucleotide sequence: TGTGCCAGCAGCCAAGATGCCACAGGGGGACAGCCCCAGCATTTT. It codes for CASSQDATGGQPQHF.

This clonotype appeared a few times. The chain is built from TRBV6-2 or TRBV6-3 and TRBJ2-7; D perhaps matches TRBD2 (6 bases). This CDR3 is 13 amino acids long. CDR1 and CDR2 (germline): MNHEY, SVGEGT. V shed 8 bases and J shed 1 base, with 12 bases lying between them. CDR3 sequence (DNA): TGTGCCAGCCGTGGAGGGACTTCCTACGAGCAGTACTTC. It yields the protein CASRGGTSYEQYF.

This clonotype was detected ten times or more. CDR3 sequence reads: CSVEAGPLLDEQYF. CDR3 sequence (DNA): TGCAGCGTTGAAGCGGGGCCTCTCCTGGACGAGCAGTACTTC. The chain joins TRBV29-1 to TRBJ2-7; D might be TRBD1 or TRBD2, each matching 5 bases. The ends were cut back, 1 base at V and 5 bases at J, with 15 bases in the middle. Germline CDR1 and CDR2: SQVTM and ANQGSEA. This CDR3 has 14 amino acids.